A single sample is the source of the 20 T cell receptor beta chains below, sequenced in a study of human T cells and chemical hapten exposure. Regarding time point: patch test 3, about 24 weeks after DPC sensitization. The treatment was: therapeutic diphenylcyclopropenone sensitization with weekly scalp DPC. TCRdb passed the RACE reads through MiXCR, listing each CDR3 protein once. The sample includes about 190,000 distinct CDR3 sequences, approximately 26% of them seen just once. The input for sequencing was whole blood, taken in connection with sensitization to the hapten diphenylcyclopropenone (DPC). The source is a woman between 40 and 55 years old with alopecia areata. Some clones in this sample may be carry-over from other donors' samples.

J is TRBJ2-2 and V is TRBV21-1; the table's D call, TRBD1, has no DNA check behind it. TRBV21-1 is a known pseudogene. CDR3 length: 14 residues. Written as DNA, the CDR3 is TGTGCCAGCACCCCCGGTAGCAAAGTCGGGGAGCTGTTTTTT. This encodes CASTPGSKVGELFF.

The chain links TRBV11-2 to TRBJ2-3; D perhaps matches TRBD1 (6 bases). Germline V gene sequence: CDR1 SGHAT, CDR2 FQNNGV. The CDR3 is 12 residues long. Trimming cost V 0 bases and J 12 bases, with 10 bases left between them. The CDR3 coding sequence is TGTGCCAGCAGCTTAGATTCCGGGACACAGTATTTT. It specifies CASSLDSGTQYF.

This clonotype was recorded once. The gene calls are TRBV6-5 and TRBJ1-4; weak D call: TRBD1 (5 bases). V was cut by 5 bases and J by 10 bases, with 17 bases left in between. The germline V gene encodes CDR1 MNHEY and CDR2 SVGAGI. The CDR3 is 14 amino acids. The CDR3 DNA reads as TGTGCCAGCAGTACAAGTCGAGAGCAGGGAAAACTGTTTTTT. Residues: CASSTSREQGKLFF.

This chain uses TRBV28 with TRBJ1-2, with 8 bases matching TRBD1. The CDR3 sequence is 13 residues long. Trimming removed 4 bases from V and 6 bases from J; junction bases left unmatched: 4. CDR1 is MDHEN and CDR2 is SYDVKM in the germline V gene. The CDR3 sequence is CASSSGQADGYTF. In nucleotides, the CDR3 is TGTGCCAGCAGTTCGGGACAGGCCGATGGCTACACCTTC.

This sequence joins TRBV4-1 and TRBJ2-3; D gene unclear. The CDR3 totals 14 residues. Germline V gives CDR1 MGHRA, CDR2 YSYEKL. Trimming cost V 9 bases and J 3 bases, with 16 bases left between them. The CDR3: CASPTIIPTDTQYF. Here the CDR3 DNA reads TGCGCCAGTCCAACCATTATACCGACAGATACGCAGTATTTT.

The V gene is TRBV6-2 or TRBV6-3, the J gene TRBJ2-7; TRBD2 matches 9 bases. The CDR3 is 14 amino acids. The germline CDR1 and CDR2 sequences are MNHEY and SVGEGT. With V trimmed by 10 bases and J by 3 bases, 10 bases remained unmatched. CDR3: CATLRREGRYEQYF. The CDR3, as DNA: TGTGCCACCCTGAGGCGGGAGGGCCGCTACGAGCAGTACTTC.

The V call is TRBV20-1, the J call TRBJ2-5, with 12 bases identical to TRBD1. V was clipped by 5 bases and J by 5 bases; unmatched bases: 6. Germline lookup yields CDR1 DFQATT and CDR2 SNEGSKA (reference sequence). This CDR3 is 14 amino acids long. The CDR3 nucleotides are TGCAGTGCTTCCGGGACAGGGGGCTTGGAGACCCAGTACTTC. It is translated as CSASGTGGLETQYF.

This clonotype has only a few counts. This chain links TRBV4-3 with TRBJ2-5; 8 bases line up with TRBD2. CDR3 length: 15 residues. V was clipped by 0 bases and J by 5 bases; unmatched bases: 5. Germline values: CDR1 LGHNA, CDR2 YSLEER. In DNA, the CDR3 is TGCGCCAGCAGCCAAGATCCCGGACTAGCCGAGACCCAGTACTTC. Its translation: CASSQDPGLAETQYF.

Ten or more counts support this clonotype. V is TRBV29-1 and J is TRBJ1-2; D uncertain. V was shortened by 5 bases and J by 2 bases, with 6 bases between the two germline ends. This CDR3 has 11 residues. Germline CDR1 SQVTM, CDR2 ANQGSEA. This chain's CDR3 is CSVMENYGYTF. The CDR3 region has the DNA TGCAGCGTTATGGAAAACTATGGCTACACCTTC.

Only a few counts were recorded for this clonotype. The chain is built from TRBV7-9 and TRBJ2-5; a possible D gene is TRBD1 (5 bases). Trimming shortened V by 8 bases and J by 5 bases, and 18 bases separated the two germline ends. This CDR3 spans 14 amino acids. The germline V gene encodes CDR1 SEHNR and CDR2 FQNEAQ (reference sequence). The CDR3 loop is CASGDSLKMETQYF. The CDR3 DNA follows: TGTGCCAGCGGCGACAGCCTGAAGATGGAGACCCAGTACTTC.

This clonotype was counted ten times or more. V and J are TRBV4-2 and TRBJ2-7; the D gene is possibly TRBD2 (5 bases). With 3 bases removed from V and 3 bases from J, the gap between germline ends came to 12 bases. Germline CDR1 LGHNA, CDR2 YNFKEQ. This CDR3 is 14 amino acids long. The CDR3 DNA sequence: TGTGCCAGCAGCCAGGAAGGGAGCGGCTACGAGCAGTACTTC. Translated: CASSQEGSGYEQYF.

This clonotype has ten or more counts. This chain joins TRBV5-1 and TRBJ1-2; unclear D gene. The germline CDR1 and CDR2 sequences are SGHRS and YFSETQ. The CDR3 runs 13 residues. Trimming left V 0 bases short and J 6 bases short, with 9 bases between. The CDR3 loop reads CASSLAERNGYTF. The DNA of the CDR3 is TGCGCCAGCAGCTTGGCGGAAAGGAATGGCTACACCTTC.

The CDR3 DNA reads as TGTGCCAGCAGTTCCCGGCGGGAGTGGGCAGATACGCAGTATTTT. Its protein product is CASSSRREWADTQYF. The chain links TRBV28 to TRBJ2-3, with 7 bases fitting TRBD2. The CDR3 is 15 residues long. CDR1 is MDHEN, CDR2 SYDVKM, per germline. V was pared by 4 bases and J by 4 bases, with 8 bases of the junction left unmatched.

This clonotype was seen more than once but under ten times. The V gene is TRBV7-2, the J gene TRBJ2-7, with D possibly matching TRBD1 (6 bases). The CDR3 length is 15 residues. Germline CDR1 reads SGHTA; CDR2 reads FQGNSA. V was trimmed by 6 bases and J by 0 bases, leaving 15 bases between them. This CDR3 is CASSRTARSSYEQYF. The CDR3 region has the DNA TGTGCCAGCAGTAGGACAGCCAGGAGCTCCTACGAGCAGTACTTC.

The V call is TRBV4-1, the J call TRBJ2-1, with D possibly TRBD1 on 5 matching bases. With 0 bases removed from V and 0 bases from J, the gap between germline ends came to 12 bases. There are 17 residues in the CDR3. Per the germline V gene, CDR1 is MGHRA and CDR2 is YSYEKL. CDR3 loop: CASSQDNRPGSYNEQFF. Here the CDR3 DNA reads TGCGCCAGCAGCCAAGATAACAGGCCGGGCTCCTACAATGAGCAGTTCTTC.

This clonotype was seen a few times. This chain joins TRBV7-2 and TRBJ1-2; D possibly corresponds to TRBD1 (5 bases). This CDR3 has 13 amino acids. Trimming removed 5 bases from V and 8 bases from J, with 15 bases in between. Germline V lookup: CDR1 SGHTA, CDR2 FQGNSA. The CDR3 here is CASSPGRGQGYTF. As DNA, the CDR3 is TGTGCCAGCAGCCCAGGGAGAGGGCAGGGCTACACCTTC.

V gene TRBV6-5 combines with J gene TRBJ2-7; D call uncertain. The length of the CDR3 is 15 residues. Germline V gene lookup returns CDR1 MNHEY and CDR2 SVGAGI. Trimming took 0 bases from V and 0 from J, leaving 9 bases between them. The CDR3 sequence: CASSYSRISSYEQYF. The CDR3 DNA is TGTGCCAGCAGTTACTCGCGGATCAGCTCCTACGAGCAGTACTTC.

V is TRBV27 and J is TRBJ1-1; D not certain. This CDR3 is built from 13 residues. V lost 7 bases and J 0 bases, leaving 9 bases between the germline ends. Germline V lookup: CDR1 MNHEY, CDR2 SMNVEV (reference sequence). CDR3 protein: CASTVGMNTEAFF. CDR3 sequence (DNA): TGTGCCAGCACGGTTGGGATGAACACTGAAGCTTTCTTT.

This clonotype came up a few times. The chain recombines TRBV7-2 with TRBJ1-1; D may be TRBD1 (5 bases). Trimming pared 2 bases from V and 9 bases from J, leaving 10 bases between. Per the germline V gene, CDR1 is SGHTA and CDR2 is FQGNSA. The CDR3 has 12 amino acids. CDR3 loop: CASSLRAGKAFF. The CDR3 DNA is TGTGCCAGCAGCTTACGGGCAGGGAAAGCTTTCTTT.

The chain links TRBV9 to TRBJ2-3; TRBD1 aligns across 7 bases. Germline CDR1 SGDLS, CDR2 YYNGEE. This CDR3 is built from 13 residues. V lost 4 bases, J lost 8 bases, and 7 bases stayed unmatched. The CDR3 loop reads CASSPQGEGTQYF. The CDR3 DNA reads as TGTGCCAGCAGCCCGCAGGGGGAAGGTACGCAGTATTTT.